The 9 T cell receptor beta chains below come from one sample, sequenced in a study of shared T cell receptors in the human thymus. Produced via immunoSEQ multiplex PCR; TCRdb's table is partial and in-frame only. The sample records about 500,000 clones, 75% to 85% being singletons. The sample was also linked to a second study, of human thymus T cells.

The specimen was thymocytes. All receptors come from a boy under two years old with a congenital heart defect.

In nucleotides, the CDR3 is TGTGCCAGCAGACCTGCGGGGGGAGAGACCCAGTACTTC. Amino acids: CASRPAGGETQYF. The chain has TRBV5-4 and TRBJ2-5, with 8 bases lining up with TRBD2. V lost 5 bases, J lost 4 bases, and 4 bases stayed unmatched. The length of the CDR3 is 13 residues. Germline CDR1 SGHNT, CDR2 YYREEE (reference sequence). Drawing the rest from reference TRBV5-4 and TRBJ2-5, the complete variable domain is ETGVTQSPTHLIKTRGQQVTLRCSSQSGHNTVSWYQQALGQGPQFIFQYYREEENGRGNFPPRFSGLQFPNYSSELNVNALELDDSALYLCASRPAGGETQYFGPGTRLLVL.

The chain uses TRBV9 and TRBJ1-3; no firm D call. The length of the CDR3 is 16 residues. CDR1 is SGDLS, CDR2 YYNGEE, per germline. V lost 7 bases and J 8 bases, leaving 25 bases between the germline ends. CDR3 nucleotides: TGTGCCAGCTCCACGTTGAGCGAGCAGTATTTAGACACCATATATTTT. Its protein is CASSTLSEQYLDTIYF. The full variable domain, with the rest looked up from reference TRBV9 and TRBJ1-3, is DSGVTQTPKHLITATGQRVTLRCSPRSGDLSVYWYQQSLDQGLQFLIQYYNGEERAKGNILERFSAQQFPDLHSELNLSSLELGDSALYFCASSTLSEQYLDTIYFGEGSWLTVV.

The genes are TRBV18 and TRBJ1-5, with D possibly matching TRBD1 (5 bases). CDR1 and CDR2 from the germline V gene are KGHSH and LQKENI. Trimming cost V 5 bases and J 8 bases, with 13 bases left between them. This CDR3 has 13 amino acids. This CDR3 reads CASSFRAGKPQHF. The CDR3 DNA is TGTGCCAGCTCATTCCGAGCAGGGAAGCCCCAGCATTTT.

The CDR3 nucleotides read TGTGCTAGTGGTTTGGTACTAGGGGAGGGTTCCTACAATGAGCAGTTCTTC. Encoded protein: CASGLVLGEGSYNEQFF. The genes are TRBV12-5 and TRBJ2-1, with 7 bases aligning to TRBD2. The V and J ends lost 0 bases and 1 base, in that order; junction bases with no gene match: 6. This CDR3 is 17 amino acids long. Germline assignment: CDR1 LGHNT and CDR2 FRNRAP.

V gene TRBV4-3 combines with J gene TRBJ1-2; 11 bases map to TRBD1. CDR1 LGHNA and CDR2 YSLEER come from the germline V gene. The V gene end was trimmed by 1 base and the J gene end by 2 bases; junction bases not matched to a gene: 12. This CDR3 region has 19 residues. CDR3 sequence reads: CASSQGFSGRTGGNYGYTF. In DNA, the CDR3 is TGCGCCAGCAGCCAAGGGTTCTCTGGCCGGACAGGGGGCAACTATGGCTACACCTTC.

J is TRBJ2-3 and V is TRBV15; 12 bases agree with TRBD2. The CDR3 runs to 20 residues. Germline CDR1 LNHNV, CDR2 YYDKDF (reference sequence). The junction had 21 bases not matched to a gene; V was cut back by 8 bases and J by 3 bases. The CDR3 DNA reads TGTGCCACCTCCCCGAGGACTCTAGCGGGAGGGCGGGTTTGGACAGATACGCAGTATTTT. Amino acid sequence: CATSPRTLAGGRVWTDTQYF.

A remark on this clone: The sample has other DNA sequences that encode this CDR3 too. This chain connects TRBV28 to TRBJ1-2, with 7 bases fitting TRBD1. V gave up 1 base and J gave up 4 bases; unmatched junction bases: 3. The CDR3 length is 14 residues. Germline loops: CDR1 MDHEN, CDR2 SYDVKM. Here the CDR3 reads CASSLSHRGYGYTF. CDR3 coding DNA: TGTGCCAGCAGTTTATCCCACAGGGGCTATGGCTACACCTTC.

This clone was seen a handful of times. This rearrangement joins TRBV28 to TRBJ2-5, with TRBD2 matching over 7 bases. V was pared by 7 bases and J by 2 bases, with 13 bases of the junction left unmatched. The CDR3 is 16 residues long. Per germline, CDR1 MDHEN and CDR2 SYDVKM. The CDR3 sequence: CASMGGEMVYQETQYF. DNA for the CDR3: TGTGCCAGCATGGGGGGGGAGATGGTTTATCAAGAGACCCAGTACTTC.

The V and J genes are TRBV10-3 and TRBJ2-7, with a tentative D call TRBD1 (5 bases). Germline lookup yields CDR1 ENHRY and CDR2 SYGVKD. This CDR3 has 17 amino acids. V was shortened by 0 bases and J by 2 bases, with 17 bases between the two germline ends. DNA of the CDR3: TGTGCCATCAGTGAGTCTGTCAGGGTCTGTGGCACCTACGAGCAGTACTTC. This encodes CAISESVRVCGTYEQYF.